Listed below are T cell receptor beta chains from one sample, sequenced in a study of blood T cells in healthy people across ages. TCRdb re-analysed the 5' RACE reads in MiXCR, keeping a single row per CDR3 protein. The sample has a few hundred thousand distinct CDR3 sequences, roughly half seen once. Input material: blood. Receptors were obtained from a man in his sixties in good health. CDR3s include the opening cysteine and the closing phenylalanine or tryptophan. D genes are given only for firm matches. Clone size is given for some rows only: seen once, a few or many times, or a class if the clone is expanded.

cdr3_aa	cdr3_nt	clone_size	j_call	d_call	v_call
CSARLGAGDSNQPQHF	TGCAGTGCTAGATTGGGGGCAGGCGATAGCAATCAGCCCCAGCATTTT	NA	TRBJ1-5	NA	TRBV20-1
CSARVSGRGVNEQYF	TGCAGTGCTAGAGTAAGCGGGAGAGGAGTCAACGAGCAGTACTTC	NA	TRBJ2-7	TRBD2	TRBV20-1
CASSSADRPYNEQFF	TGTGCCAGCAGTTCAGCGGACAGGCCCTACAATGAGCAGTTCTTC	few	TRBJ2-1	TRBD1	TRBV6-2/TRBV6-3
CASSPPESMNTEAFF	TGTGCCAGCAGCCCTCCAGAATCGATGAACACTGAAGCTTTCTTT	NA	TRBJ1-1	NA	TRBV5-6
CAIRGTGDTQYF	TGTGCCATCAGGGGGACCGGGGATACGCAGTATTTT	few	TRBJ2-3	NA	TRBV10-3
CSAKRTSGIQYF	TGCAGTGCTAAAAGGACTAGCGGGATTCAGTACTTC	NA	TRBJ2-4	TRBD2	TRBV20-1
CASSQWVGQETQYF	TGCGCCAGCAGCCAATGGGTAGGCCAAGAGACCCAGTACTTC	once	TRBJ2-5	NA	TRBV4-3
CASSQPSGGSVETQYF	TGTGCCAGCAGCCAACCTAGCGGGGGATCGGTAGAGACCCAGTACTTC	NA	TRBJ2-5	TRBD2	TRBV3-1
CASSKRRDAVHGYTF	TGTGCCAGCAGCAAACGGAGGGACGCGGTGCATGGCTACACCTTC	once	TRBJ1-2	NA	TRBV7-2
CASSLALDEQYF	TGTGCCAGCAGTTTGGCCCTGGATGAGCAGTACTTC	few	TRBJ2-5	NA	TRBV12-3/TRBV12-4
CASIPAGLNEQFF	TGTGCCAGCATACCGGCGGGACTCAATGAGCAGTTCTTC	NA	TRBJ2-1	NA	TRBV18
CAISGQGGSTDTQYF	TGTGCCATCAGTGGACAGGGGGGTAGCACAGATACGCAGTATTTT	NA	TRBJ2-3	TRBD1	TRBV10-3
CASSLWDRYNEQYF	TGTGCCAGCAGCTTATGGGACCGTTACAATGAGCAGTACTTC	once	TRBJ2-7	NA	TRBV7-9
CASRLAGGEETQYF	TGTGCCAGCAGACTAGCGGGGGGGGAAGAGACCCAGTACTTC	NA	TRBJ2-5	TRBD2	TRBV27
CSVELGPYEQYF	TGCAGCGTTGAGCTCGGCCCCTACGAGCAGTACTTC	NA	TRBJ2-7	NA	TRBV29-1
CSASQVSREQYF	TGCAGTGCTAGCCAGGTCTCCAGGGAGCAGTACTTC	NA	TRBJ2-7	NA	TRBV20-1
CSARDEGANVLTF	TGCAGTGCTAGAGATGAGGGGGCCAACGTCCTGACTTTC	many	TRBJ2-6	NA	TRBV20-1
CASSPRTSGSYEQYF	TGTGCCAGCAGCCCCCGGACTAGCGGCTCCTACGAGCAGTACTTC	few	TRBJ2-7	TRBD2	TRBV14
CSARELSKNIQYF	TGCAGTGCTAGAGAGTTGTCCAAAAACATTCAGTACTTC	NA	TRBJ2-4	NA	TRBV20-1
CASSLGRLNTEAFF	TGTGCCAGCAGCTTGGGACGGCTGAACACTGAAGCTTTCTTT	few	TRBJ1-1	NA	TRBV11-2
CASSLSGIQPQHF	TGTGCCAGCAGCCTGTCAGGAATTCAGCCCCAGCATTTT	NA	TRBJ1-5	NA	TRBV7-2
CASSEGAGGYEQYF	TGTGCCAGCAGCGAAGGGGCGGGAGGCTACGAGCAGTACTTC	many	TRBJ2-7	TRBD2	TRBV7-8
CASSPRTGGPYEQYF	TGTGCCAGCAGTCCCCGGACAGGGGGCCCCTACGAGCAGTACTTC	NA	TRBJ2-7	TRBD1	TRBV27
CASSDPAGTGKETQYF	TGTGCCAGCAGTGATCCTGCCGGGACAGGGAAAGAGACCCAGTACTTC	NA	TRBJ2-5	TRBD1	TRBV6-2/TRBV6-3
CASSLSPTGYGYTF	TGTGCCAGCAGCTTATCTCCGACGGGCTATGGCTACACCTTC	many	TRBJ1-2	NA	TRBV7-8
CASSRSSYSEQFF	TGTGCCAGCAGCCGGAGCTCCTACAGTGAGCAGTTCTTC	NA	TRBJ2-1	NA	TRBV12-3/TRBV12-4
CASSKERAFSYEQYF	TGTGCCAGCAGCAAAGAAAGGGCCTTCTCCTACGAGCAGTACTTC	NA	TRBJ2-7	NA	TRBV21-1
CSAETQGRRAEAFF	TGCAGCGCCGAAACACAGGGCCGACGGGCTGAAGCTTTCTTT	once	TRBJ1-1	NA	TRBV29-1
CASRQQGQRNSPLHF	TGCGCCAGCAGGCAACAGGGCCAGAGGAATTCACCCCTCCACTTT	once	TRBJ1-6	NA	TRBV4-3
CASSGDRVTDTQYF	TGCGCCAGCAGCGGGGACAGGGTCACAGATACGCAGTATTTT	few	TRBJ2-3	TRBD1	TRBV5-1
CSASTGQETQYF	TGCAGTGCGTCAACAGGGCAAGAGACCCAGTACTTC	few	TRBJ2-5	NA	TRBV20-1
CSARVAGWRGSYNEQFF	TGCAGTGCTAGAGTAGCGGGGTGGCGGGGGTCCTACAATGAGCAGTTCTTC	NA	TRBJ2-1	TRBD2	TRBV20-1
CASSLGPGGGYEQYF	TGTGCCAGCAGCTTAGGACCGGGAGGAGGCTACGAGCAGTACTTC	NA	TRBJ2-7	TRBD2	TRBV7-9
CASSLPGQGANEQFF	TGTGCCAGCAGTTTACCGGGACAGGGGGCGAATGAGCAGTTCTTC	few	TRBJ2-1	TRBD1	TRBV28
CASSFPRGSSYEQYF	TGTGCCAGCAGTTTTCCCCGGGGTAGCTCCTACGAGCAGTACTTC	NA	TRBJ2-7	NA	TRBV28
CASSQDSSGNINEQFF	TGTGCCAGCAGCCAAGATTCCAGCGGGAACATAAATGAGCAGTTCTTC	few	TRBJ2-1	TRBD2	TRBV4-2
CSAHPRGSGANVLTF	TGCAGTGCTCACCCCAGGGGCTCTGGGGCCAACGTCCTGACTTTC	NA	TRBJ2-6	NA	TRBV20-1
CASTGLPRESGNTIYF	TGTGCCAGCACTGGACTTCCACGGGAATCGGGAAACACCATATATTTT	NA	TRBJ1-3	NA	TRBV6-5
CASSLQGRVGEQYF	TGTGCCAGCAGCTTACAAGGCAGGGTGGGGGAGCAGTACTTC	NA	TRBJ2-7	NA	TRBV7-8
CASSLTGGHGDTQYF	TGTGCCAGCAGCTTAACGGGGGGGCACGGAGATACGCAGTATTTT	NA	TRBJ2-3	TRBD2	TRBV11-2
CSVALTTTDTQYF	TGCAGCGTTGCGTTGACGACCACAGATACGCAGTATTTT	once	TRBJ2-3	NA	TRBV29-1
CASSLAADRVPHEQYF	TGTGCCAGCAGCTTAGCCGCCGACAGGGTCCCCCATGAGCAGTACTTC	NA	TRBJ2-5	TRBD1	TRBV7-9
CSARDPTAREQFF	TGCAGTGCTAGAGACCCGACGGCCAGGGAGCAGTTCTTC	NA	TRBJ2-1	NA	TRBV20-1
CASSQTGNEQFF	TGTGCCAGCAGCCAGACGGGGAATGAGCAGTTCTTC	NA	TRBJ2-1	NA	TRBV7-2
CASSVGTGNQPQHF	TGTGCCAGCAGCGTAGGAACGGGCAATCAGCCCCAGCATTTT	NA	TRBJ1-5	NA	TRBV9
CASSPPVIGYTF	TGTGCCAGCAGTCCTCCGGTAATTGGCTACACCTTC	NA	TRBJ1-2	NA	TRBV28
CASRTTTSGRTDTQYF	TGTGCCAGCAGGACCACCACTAGCGGCCGCACAGATACGCAGTATTTT	few	TRBJ2-3	TRBD2	TRBV6-5
CASSATGLGTQYF	TGTGCCAGCAGTGCGACAGGGTTGGGGACCCAGTACTTC	few	TRBJ2-5	TRBD1	TRBV28
CASSPAGRWTDTQYF	TGTGCCAGCAGCCCAGCGGGACGGTGGACAGATACGCAGTATTTT	NA	TRBJ2-3	TRBD2	TRBV3-1
CASSSQEDRKNGYTF	TGTGCCAGCAGCTCCCAGGAGGACAGAAAGAATGGCTACACCTTC	NA	TRBJ1-2	NA	TRBV7-9